This T cell receptor (beta chain) appears in the sequencing data of a study of blood T cell repertoires in COVID-19. Looking at the study overall: T cells, B-cell-depleted T cells, or PBMCs supplied cDNA or gDNA.

In germline, CDR1 is LNHDA, CDR2 SQIVND (reference sequence). V shed 4 bases and J shed 3 bases, with 13 bases lying between them. This CDR3 has 14 residues. TCRdb keeps only in-frame clones here, not all; method: immunoSEQ multiplex PCR. The sample includes 100,000 to 150,000 clones, around four fifths of them seen just once. Sequencing was performed on peripheral blood. V and J are TRBV19 and TRBJ2-7, with a tentative D call TRBD1 (5 bases). This clonotype was obtained from a man in his sixties with acute or convalescent COVID-19. The CDR3 DNA reads as TGTGCCAGTAGTACCCTCCCGACAGACTACGAGCAGTACTTC. As protein: CASSTLPTDYEQYF. The full variable domain, its missing parts supplied by reference TRBV19 and TRBJ2-7, is DGGITQSPKYLFRKEGQNVTLSCEQNLNHDAMYWYRQDPGQGLRLIYYSQIVNDFQKGDIAEGYSVSREKKESFPLTVTSAQKNPTAFYLCASSTLPTDYEQYFGPGTRLTVT.